This T cell receptor (beta chain) was identified during a study of T cell changes during pregnancy in multiple sclerosis. The CDR3 totals 15 residues. CDR1 KGHSH and CDR2 LQKENI come from the germline V gene. V shed 3 bases and J shed 2 bases, with 13 bases lying between them. The protocol was immunoSEQ multiplex PCR, while the TCRdb copy is restricted to in-frame clones and leaves out a portion. In the table there are fewer than 90,000 clones, 94% of which are singletons. The V gene is TRBV18, the J gene TRBJ1-1; no reliable D call. The sample consisted of peripheral blood, taken after pregnancy. This sequence originates from a female donor in good health, enrolled as a control in a pregnancy study. CDR3 sequence: CASSPVQRINTEAFF. DNA for the CDR3: TGTGCCAGCTCACCCGTACAGAGAATTAACACTGAAGCTTTCTTT.